The clone carrying this T cell receptor (beta chain) came up once. As yet, its antigen is unknown. Here immunoSEQ multiplex PCR was the method, and the copy in TCRdb shows in-frame clones only, minus some. The sample contains 45,000 to 60,000 clones, approximately 90% of which appear only once. The data belong to a study of OX40 agonist ivuxolimab in advanced cancers. Study-wide results and caveats: Some nonresponders also had low normalized T-cell clonal expansion.

This CDR3 comprises 13 residues. Trimming shortened V by 4 bases and J by 8 bases, and 15 bases separated the two germline ends. CDR1 SGHRS and CDR2 YFSETQ come from the germline V gene. The sample was CD4+ or CD8+ T cells sorted from blood, taken in a trial of the OX40 agonist ivuxolimab. This TCR derives from an adult with an advanced solid tumor such as melanoma, head and neck, liver or kidney cancer. This rearrangement joins TRBV5-1 to TRBJ1-2; D is uncertain. CDR3 sequence (DNA): TGCGCCAGCAGCCCGACCCTGGAGAACGGCTACACCTTC. Encoded protein: CASSPTLENGYTF. Looking up the rest from reference TRBV5-1 and TRBJ1-2 gives the full variable domain: KAGVTQTPRYLIKTRGQQVTLSCSPISGHRSVSWYQQTPGQGLQFLFEYFSETQRNKGNFPGRFSGRQFSNSRSEMNVSTLELGDSALYLCASSPTLENGYTFGSGTRLTVV.